The 28 T cell receptor beta chains in this list originate from one sample, sequenced in a study of identical twins. Via MiXCR, TCRdb re-called the 5' RACE reads, giving one row per CDR3 protein. Of approximately 620,000 distinct CDR3 sequences in the sample, 8.5% to 9% were seen once. These data were also filed under a second study, of yellow fever vaccine responses in identical twins.

The material sequenced was PBMCs. All receptors derive from a woman younger than 35 in good health.

This clonotype was counted at least ten times. The chain couples TRBV7-2 to TRBJ2-1, with D perhaps given as TRBD1 or TRBD2 (5 bases each). CDR1 SGHTA and CDR2 FQGNSA come from the germline V gene. This CDR3 is 15 amino acids long. Trimming took 6 bases from V and 5 from J, leaving 17 bases between them. The CDR3 is CASRPRGREHNEQFF. CDR3 in DNA: TGTGCCAGCAGACCACGGGGCAGGGAGCACAATGAGCAGTTCTTC.

The chain links TRBV7-9 to TRBJ2-2; weak D call: TRBD1 (5 bases). The CDR3 spans 14 residues. Trimming left V 6 bases short and J 4 bases short, with 12 bases between. Germline V gene data show CDR1 as SEHNR and CDR2 as FQNEAQ (reference sequence). CDR3 loop: CASSSDRPTGELFF. The CDR3 DNA sequence: TGTGCCAGCAGTTCAGACAGACCCACCGGGGAGCTGTTTTTT.

This clonotype was found many times. This chain uses TRBV11-2 with TRBJ2-2; 11 bases map to TRBD2. CDR1 is SGHAT, CDR2 FQNNGV, per germline. Trimming at V came to 0 bases and at J to 4 bases, leaving 7 bases not matched to a gene. The CDR3 has 18 residues. The CDR3 DNA reads as TGTGCCAGCAGCTTAGATCAGGGGACTAGCGGAGCCACCGGGGAGCTGTTTTTT. It codes for CASSLDQGTSGATGELFF.

The chain couples TRBV30 to TRBJ2-7, with 7 bases identical to TRBD1. Germline trimming cut 5 bases from V and 3 bases from J; bases unmatched to any gene: 7. The germline CDR1 and CDR2 sequences are GTSNPN and SVGIG (reference sequence). CDR3 size: 13 residues. Here the CDR3 DNA reads TGTGCCTGGGGCCGACAGGGTGGCTACGAGCAGTACTTC. Amino acids: CAWGRQGGYEQYF.

A few counts support this clonotype. CDR3 protein: CASSPRTSGRETQYF. The CDR3 DNA reads TGTGCCAGCAGCCCGCGGACTAGCGGGAGAGAGACCCAGTACTTC. The chain couples TRBV7-9 to TRBJ2-5; 13 bases fit TRBD2. From germline, CDR1 is SEHNR and CDR2 FQNEAQ (reference sequence). The CDR3 totals 15 residues. Trimming took 5 bases from V and 4 from J; bases not matched to a gene: 4.

This clonotype turned up a few times. V gene TRBV6-5 combines with J gene TRBJ2-7; D not resolved. The V end was cut by 2 bases, the J end by 4 bases, with 12 bases between. The germline CDR1 and CDR2 sequences are MNHEY and SVGAGI. This CDR3 is built from 14 residues. The CDR3 loop reads CASSYGPGLYEQYF. DNA for the CDR3: TGTGCCAGCAGTTACGGTCCAGGTCTATACGAGCAGTACTTC.

This clonotype was found a few times. The chain has TRBV3-1 and TRBJ2-1; possibly TRBD1 for D (7 bases). Germline V lookup: CDR1 LGHDT, CDR2 YNNKEL (reference sequence). This CDR3 is built from 15 residues. V lost 4 bases and J 7 bases, leaving 17 bases between the germline ends. The CDR3 is CASSPAGGPGNEQFF. Here the CDR3 DNA reads TGTGCCAGCAGCCCCGCAGGGGGGCCCGGTAATGAGCAGTTCTTC.

This clonotype was found a few times. This chain uses TRBV2 with TRBJ2-5; 7 positions agree with TRBD1. The germline gives CDR1 SNHLY, CDR2 FYNNEI. J gave up 3 bases and V 8 bases, and 9 bases lay outside the gene matches. This CDR3 comprises 14 residues. Written as DNA, the CDR3 is TGTGCCAGCGAGAGGGGGCGCCTCAAAGAGACCCAGTACTTC. It yields the protein CASERGRLKETQYF.

This clonotype was picked up a small number of times. The rearrangement uses TRBV3-1 and TRBJ1-6; D call uncertain. This CDR3 region has 14 residues. Between the trimmed V and J ends, which lost 10 bases and 10 bases, there was a span of 20 bases. Germline CDR1 LGHDT, CDR2 YNNKEL (reference sequence). CDR3 region: CATTSGGLRSPLHF. The CDR3, as DNA: TGTGCCACTACATCGGGTGGATTGCGGTCACCCCTCCACTTT.

CDR3 in amino acids: CASIRDVSYEQYF. As DNA, the CDR3 is TGTGCCAGCATCCGGGACGTCTCCTACGAGCAGTACTTC. The V gene is TRBV2, the J gene TRBJ2-7; possibly TRBD1 or TRBD2 for D (5 bases each). V lost 7 bases and J lost 0, with 10 bases in between. Germline lookup yields CDR1 SNHLY and CDR2 FYNNEI. The CDR3 runs 13 residues.

This clonotype was counted a few times. The chain is built from TRBV11-1 and TRBJ2-1; 11 nucleotides align to TRBD2. V gave up 2 bases and J gave up 3 bases; unmatched junction bases: 9. CDR1 SGHAT and CDR2 FQDESV come from the germline V gene (reference sequence). CDR3 length equals 18 residues. CDR3 protein: CASSLLAGGLGLYNEQFF. The DNA of the CDR3 is TGTGCCAGCAGCTTACTAGCGGGGGGCCTAGGCCTCTACAATGAGCAGTTCTTC. Based on the CDR3 plus reference TRBV11-1 and TRBJ2-1, the full variable domain is EAEVAQSPRYKITEKSQAVAFWCDPISGHATLYWYRQILGQGPELLVQFQDESVVDDSQLPKDRFSAERLKGVDSTLKIQPAELGDSAMYLCASSLLAGGLGLYNEQFFGPGTRLTVL.

This clonotype was found a few times. The chain has TRBV5-1 and TRBJ2-5, with TRBD2 identical over 9 bases. V trimming: 4 bases; J trimming: 0 bases; junction bases outside the gene matches: 1. The germline V gene encodes CDR1 SGHRS and CDR2 YFSETQ. This CDR3 is 14 amino acids long. CDR3 sequence: CASSLAGNQETQYF. The CDR3 DNA follows: TGCGCCAGCAGCCTAGCGGGGAACCAAGAGACCCAGTACTTC.

Only a few counts were recorded for this clonotype. The V and J genes are TRBV10-3 and TRBJ2-1; D call uncertain. V was pared by 4 bases and J by 0 bases, with 10 bases between. The CDR3 length is 15 residues. Looked up from germline, CDR1 is ENHRY and CDR2 is SYGVKD. The CDR3 region is CAISVNLSSYNEQFF. The CDR3 nucleotides are TGTGCCATCAGTGTTAACCTAAGCTCCTACAATGAGCAGTTCTTC.

The chain is built from TRBV7-2 and TRBJ2-7; D uncertain. The germline V gene encodes CDR1 SGHTA and CDR2 FQGNSA. The length of the CDR3 is 17 residues. V was trimmed by 2 bases and J by 2 bases, leaving 19 bases between them. CDR3 residues: CASSLPHDFIYTYEQYF. For the CDR3, the DNA is TGTGCCAGCAGCTTACCCCACGACTTCATTTACACCTACGAGCAGTACTTC.

J is TRBJ2-3 and V is TRBV11-2; 7 nucleotides line up with TRBD2. The V gene's germline CDR1 is SGHAT and CDR2 FQNNGV. The length of the CDR3 is 16 residues. The trim removed 5 bases at V and 2 bases at J, leaving 10 bases unmatched. The CDR3 loop is CASSGGERGNTDTQYF. In nucleotides, the CDR3 is TGTGCCAGCAGCGGTGGTGAGCGGGGAAACACAGATACGCAGTATTTT.

This clonotype was seen repeatedly, ten times or more. The chain employs TRBV12-3 or TRBV12-4 and TRBJ2-3; 7 bases fit TRBD2. With V trimmed by 7 bases and J by 13 bases, 14 bases remained unmatched. The length of the CDR3 is 13 residues. The CDR3 spells CASNRDYEAGKYF. The CDR3 nucleotides read TGTGCCAGCAATCGGGACTACGAGGCAGGGAAGTATTTT.

The DNA for the CDR3 is TGTGCCAGCAGTTTAGGACTAGCCGGGACCCAGTACTTC. It specifies CASSLGLAGTQYF. The rearrangement uses TRBV28 and TRBJ2-5; 8 nucleotides agree with TRBD2. This CDR3 contains 13 residues. Looked up from germline, CDR1 is MDHEN and CDR2 is SYDVKM. With 2 bases clipped from V and 7 bases from J, the junction kept 3 bases outside the gene matches. The full variable domain, completed using reference TRBV28 and TRBJ2-5, is DVKVTQSSRYLVKRTGEKVFLECVQDMDHENMFWYRQDPGLGLRLIYFSYDVKMKEKGDIPEGYSVSREKKERFSLILESASTNQTSMYLCASSLGLAGTQYFGPGTRLLVL.

This chain joins TRBV7-2 and TRBJ2-7; possible D gene TRBD2, 6 bases. V lost 4 bases to trimming and J lost 2 bases, with 12 bases between them. CDR3 size: 14 residues. The germline V gene encodes CDR1 SGHTA and CDR2 FQGNSA. The CDR3: CASSYGGGTYEQYF. Here the CDR3 DNA reads TGTGCCAGCAGCTACGGCGGCGGGACCTACGAGCAGTACTTC.

The V call is TRBV7-6, the J call TRBJ2-5; 12 nucleotides line up with TRBD2. V was clipped by 4 bases and J by 1 base; unmatched bases: 10. Per the germline V gene, CDR1 is SGHVS and CDR2 is FNYEAQ. There are 18 residues in the CDR3. The CDR3 here is CASSSNIGLAGTQETQYF. CDR3 nucleotides: TGTGCCAGCAGCTCCAACATTGGACTAGCGGGGACCCAAGAGACCCAGTACTTC.

The genes are TRBV12-3 or TRBV12-4 and TRBJ2-2, with unresolved D. This CDR3 has 13 residues. V was shortened by 3 bases and J by 6 bases, with 8 bases between the two germline ends. The CDR3 nucleotides are TGTGCCAGCAGTTTCGGTTGGGCCGGGGAGCTGTTTTTT. Its protein product is CASSFGWAGELFF.

This clonotype was seen many times. The gene calls are TRBV24-1 and TRBJ2-3; D may match TRBD1 or TRBD2 (5 bases each). Trimming removed 5 bases at V and 4 bases at J, with 15 bases between. The CDR3 length is 15 residues. Germline CDR1 KGHDR, CDR2 SFDVKD. This CDR3 is CATSGPGPTSDTQYF. The CDR3 DNA reads as TGTGCCACCAGTGGCCCGGGACCTACGTCAGATACGCAGTATTTT.

The chain couples TRBV7-9 to TRBJ2-1; TRBD1 matches at 9 bases. After removal of 6 bases from V and 9 bases from J, the junction contained 6 bases not matched to a gene. The germline gives CDR1 SEHNR, CDR2 FQNEAQ (reference sequence). This CDR3 contains 13 residues. CDR3 in amino acids: CASRNRQGGEQFF. In DNA, the CDR3 is TGTGCCAGCAGGAACAGACAGGGGGGTGAGCAGTTCTTC. Supplemented by reference TRBV7-9 and TRBJ2-1, the full variable domain reads DTGVSQNPRHKITKRGQNVTFRCDPISEHNRLYWYRQTLGQGPEFLTYFQNEAQLEKSRLLSDRFSAERPKGSFSTLEIQRTEQGDSAMYLCASRNRQGGEQFFGPGTRLTVL.

This clonotype came up a few times. The rearrangement links TRBV5-1 to TRBJ1-1; D gene ambiguous. This CDR3 region has 15 residues. Trimming cost V 4 bases and J 1 base, with 14 bases left between them. Germline-derived CDR1 and CDR2 are SGHRS and YFSETQ. Written as DNA, the CDR3 is TGCGCCAGCAGCCCCGACCTGCTCAAGAACACTGAAGCTTTCTTT. Its translation is CASSPDLLKNTEAFF.

The sample holds many counts of this clonotype. The chain employs TRBV29-1 and TRBJ1-2, with D uncertain. The germline gives CDR1 SQVTM, CDR2 ANQGSEA. Trimming removed 7 bases at V and 4 bases at J, with 10 bases between. CDR3 length: 11 amino acids. This CDR3 is CSAQDFYGYTF. As DNA, the CDR3 is TGCAGCGCTCAGGACTTCTATGGCTACACCTTC.

Comment on this clonotype: A much more abundant neighbour one base away suggests this may be a read error. The rearrangement joins TRBV7-8 to TRBJ2-1; TRBD2 aligns across 7 bases. CDR3 length: 17 residues. Germline V gene data show CDR1 as SGHVS and CDR2 as FQNEAQ. The CDR3 DNA reads TGTGCCAGCAGCTTAAGCAGCGGGACTATCTCCTACAATGACCAGTTCTTC. Protein sequence: CASSLSSGTISYNDQFF.

The chain is built from TRBV4-2 and TRBJ2-1; a possible D gene is TRBD2 (5 bases). There are 16 residues in the CDR3. Trimming pared 1 base from V and 4 bases from J, leaving 14 bases between. Looked up from germline, CDR1 is LGHNA and CDR2 is YNFKEQ. The CDR3 DNA reads TGTGCCAGCAGCCAAGTAGCGAGGAGCCTTTACAATGAGCAGTTCTTC. It encodes CASSQVARSLYNEQFF.

This chain connects TRBV6-2 or TRBV6-3 to TRBJ2-7; 8 bases match TRBD1. This CDR3 region has 12 residues. Germline V gene data show CDR1 as MNHEY and CDR2 as SVGEGT. V shed 8 bases and J 3 bases; nucleotides not matched to a gene: 3. The CDR3 protein is CASRTGHYEQYF. CDR3 in DNA: TGTGCCAGCCGGACAGGGCACTACGAGCAGTACTTC.

This clonotype has more than one count but fewer than ten. The J gene is TRBJ1-2, the V gene TRBV28; TRBD1 matches 11 bases. V shed 4 bases, J shed 7 bases, and the junction held 5 bases outside the gene matches. The CDR3 spans 14 residues. Germline loops: CDR1 MDHEN, CDR2 SYDVKM. CDR3 nucleotide sequence: TGTGCCAGCAGTTGGACAGGGGGCGTAATTGGCTACACCTTC. Translated: CASSWTGGVIGYTF.